The source of this T cell receptor beta chain is a study of a mutant IDH1 vaccine in newly diagnosed glioma. Profiled with immunoSEQ multiplex PCR; TCRdb holds only in-frame clones, not every one. This sample has 40,000 to 55,000 clones, with approximately 79% found just once. The CDR3 is made up of 16 amino acids. Germline lookup yields CDR1 LGHNA and CDR2 YNFKEQ. V gave up 0 bases and J gave up 7 bases; unmatched junction bases: 5. In the case of this clone: Its target is unknown.

Time point: week 35, safety follow-up. In every dose of vaccine, 300 ug of mutant IDH1 20-mer peptide was given alongside topical imiquimod. V is TRBV4-2 and J is TRBJ2-1, with 11 bases aligning to TRBD2. This sequence originates from a middle-aged man with glioma. The sequenced sample was PBMCs, obtained from a glioma patient whose treatment included an IDH1 peptide vaccine. The CDR3 sequence: CASSQELTSGVNEQFF. The CDR3 region has the DNA TGTGCCAGCAGCCAAGAACTGACTAGCGGGGTTAATGAGCAGTTCTTC.